These T cell receptor beta chains were read from a single sample in a study of sequential checkpoint blockade in melanoma. Repertoires were generated with immunoSEQ multiplex PCR, while TCRdb's copy carries only in-frame clones and drops some. The sample yields about 19,000 clones, over 60% seen once. This specimen was tumor tissue (inferred from file names), taken from a patient given nivolumab and ipilimumab in sequence. Source of these receptors: a human donor with melanoma. CDR3s include the opening cysteine and the closing phenylalanine or tryptophan. The order of the fields is D gene, clone size, V gene, J gene, CDR3 protein, CDR3 DNA. A D gene is named only where the DNA matches it firmly. Rows may omit the clone size; those that give it use once, few, many or a size class.

.	.	TRBV12-5	TRBJ2-3	CASGVLGRYTDTQYF	TGTGCTAGTGGTGTCCTGGGACGGTACACAGATACGCAGTATTTT
.	.	TRBV18	TRBJ2-5	CASSPVPQGQETQYF	TGTGCCAGCTCACCAGTCCCACAGGGCCAAGAGACCCAGTACTTC
.	.	TRBV28	TRBJ2-7	CASSLPGSYEQYF	TGTGCCAGCAGTTTGCCTGGCTCCTACGAGCAGTACTTC
.	.	TRBV5-2	TRBJ2-1	CASASPETNEQFF	TGTGCCAGCGCCTCCCCGGAAACTAATGAGCAGTTCTTC
TRBD2	.	TRBV7-6	TRBJ2-3	CASSRGAGAQTDTQYF	TGTGCCAGCAGCCGAGGGGCGGGAGCCCAGACAGATACGCAGTATTTT
.	.	TRBV11-1	TRBJ1-6	CASSLIGDYNSPLHF	TGTGCCAGCAGCTTAATCGGGGACTATAATTCACCCCTCCACTTT
.	.	TRBV10-2	TRBJ1-1	CASSRAGWNTEAFF	TGCGCCAGCTCTAGGGCAGGGTGGAACACTGAAGCTTTCTTT
.	.	TRBV29-1	TRBJ2-3	CSVRGRTTDTQYF	TGCAGCGTTCGGGGGCGCACAACAGATACGCAGTATTTT
.	once	TRBV7-6	TRBJ2-1	CASSFLGGLGEGYNEQFF	TGTGCCAGCAGCTTCCTCGGGGGGCTTGGGGAGGGATACAATGAGCAGTTCTTC
TRBD1	few	TRBV18	TRBJ2-3	CASSQDRGLGDTQYF	TGTGCCAGCTCACAGGACAGGGGGCTGGGAGATACGCAGTATTTT
.	few	TRBV5-1	TRBJ2-3	CASSLAAASTDTQYF	TGCGCCAGCAGCTTGGCAGCGGCGAGCACAGATACGCAGTATTTT
.	.	TRBV7-6	TRBJ2-7	CASTLGDGLRTYEQYF	TGTGCCAGCACCCTGGGGGACGGCTTGAGGACCTACGAGCAGTACTTC
.	.	TRBV7-5	TRBJ1-6	CASSPGTAGISPLHF	TGTGCCAGCAGCCCCGGGACGGCGGGAATTTCACCCCTCCACTTT
.	few	TRBV6-8	TRBJ1-3	CASSYDGGNTIYF	TGTGCCAGCAGTTACGACGGGGGAAACACCATATATTTT
TRBD1	.	TRBV9	TRBJ2-7	CASSTPTPGGRSWTYEQYF	TGTGCCAGCAGTACTCCGACCCCAGGGGGCAGGTCCTGGACCTACGAGCAGTACTTC
TRBD2	.	TRBV28	TRBJ2-7	CASSLGGGRTEQYF	TGTGCCAGCAGTTTAGGGGGGGGTAGAACCGAGCAGTACTTC
.	.	TRBV7-2	TRBJ1-1	CASSPRGGTEAFF	TGTGCCAGCAGCCCCAGAGGGGGGACTGAAGCTTTCTTT